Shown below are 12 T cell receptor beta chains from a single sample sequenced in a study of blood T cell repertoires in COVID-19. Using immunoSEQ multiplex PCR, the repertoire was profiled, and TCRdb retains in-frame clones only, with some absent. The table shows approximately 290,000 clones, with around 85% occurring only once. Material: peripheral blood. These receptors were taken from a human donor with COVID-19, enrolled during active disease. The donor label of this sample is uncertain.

CDR3 in amino acids: CAWSLGGSGNTIYF. CDR3 nucleotide sequence: TGTGCCTGGAGTTTAGGAGGATCTGGAAACACCATATATTTT. The rearrangement uses TRBV30 and TRBJ1-3; D is undetermined. V lost 2 bases and J 1 base, leaving 9 bases between the germline ends. The CDR3 consists of 14 residues. Germline CDR1 GTSNPN, CDR2 SVGIG (reference sequence).

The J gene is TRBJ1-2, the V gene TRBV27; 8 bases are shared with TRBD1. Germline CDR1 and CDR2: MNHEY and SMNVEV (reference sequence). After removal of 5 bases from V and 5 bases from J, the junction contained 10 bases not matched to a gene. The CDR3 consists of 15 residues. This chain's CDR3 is CASSPLGQGAYGYTF. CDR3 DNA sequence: TGTGCCAGCAGTCCGCTTGGACAGGGAGCATATGGCTACACCTTC.

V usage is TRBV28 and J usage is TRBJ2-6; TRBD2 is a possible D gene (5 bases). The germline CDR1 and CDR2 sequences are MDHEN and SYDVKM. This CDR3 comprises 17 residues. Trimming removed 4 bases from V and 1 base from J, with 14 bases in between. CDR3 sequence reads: CASSSREDMSGANVLTF. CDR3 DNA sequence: TGTGCCAGCAGTTCCCGGGAAGACATGTCTGGGGCCAACGTCCTGACTTTC.

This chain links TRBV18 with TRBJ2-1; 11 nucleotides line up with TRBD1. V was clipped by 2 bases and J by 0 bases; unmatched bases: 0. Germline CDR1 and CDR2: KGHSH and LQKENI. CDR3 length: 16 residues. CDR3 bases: TGTGCCAGCTCACCAGGACAGGGGGCCTCCTACAATGAGCAGTTCTTC. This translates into CASSPGQGASYNEQFF.

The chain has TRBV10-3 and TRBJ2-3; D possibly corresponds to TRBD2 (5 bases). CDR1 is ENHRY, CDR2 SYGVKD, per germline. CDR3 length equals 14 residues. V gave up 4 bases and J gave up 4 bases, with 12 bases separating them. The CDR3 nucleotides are TGTGCCATCAGTGTCGCTAGCAGGCCAGATACGCAGTATTTT. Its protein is CAISVASRPDTQYF.

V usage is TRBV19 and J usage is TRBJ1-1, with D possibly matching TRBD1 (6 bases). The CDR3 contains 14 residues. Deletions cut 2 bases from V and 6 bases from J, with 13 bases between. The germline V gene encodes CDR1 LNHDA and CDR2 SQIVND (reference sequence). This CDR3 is CASSINRVKAEAFF. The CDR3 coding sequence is TGTGCCAGTAGTATAAACAGGGTTAAAGCTGAAGCTTTCTTT.

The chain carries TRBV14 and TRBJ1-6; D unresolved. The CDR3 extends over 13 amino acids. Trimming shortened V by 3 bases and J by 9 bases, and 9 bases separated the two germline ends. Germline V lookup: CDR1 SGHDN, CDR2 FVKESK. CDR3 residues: CASSQRRLSPLHF. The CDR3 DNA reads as TGTGCCAGCAGCCAGAGGCGTCTTTCACCCCTCCACTTT. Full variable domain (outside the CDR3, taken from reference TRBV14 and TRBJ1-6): EAGVTQFPSHSVIEKGQTVTLRCDPISGHDNLYWYRRVMGKEIKFLLHFVKESKQDESGMPNNRFLAERTGGTYSTLKVQPAELEDSGVYFCASSQRRLSPLHFGNGTRLTVT.

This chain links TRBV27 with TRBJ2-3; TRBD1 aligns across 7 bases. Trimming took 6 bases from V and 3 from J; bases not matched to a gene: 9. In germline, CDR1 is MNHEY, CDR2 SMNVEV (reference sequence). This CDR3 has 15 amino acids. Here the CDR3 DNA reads TGTGCCAGCAGGCTCGAACAGGGGAAAACAGATACGCAGTATTTT. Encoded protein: CASRLEQGKTDTQYF.

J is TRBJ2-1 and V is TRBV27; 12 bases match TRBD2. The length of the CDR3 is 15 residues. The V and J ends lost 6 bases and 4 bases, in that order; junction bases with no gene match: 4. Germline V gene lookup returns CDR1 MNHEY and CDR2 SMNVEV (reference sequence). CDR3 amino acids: CASRATSGSYNEQFF. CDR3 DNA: TGTGCCAGCAGGGCGACTAGCGGGAGTTACAATGAGCAGTTCTTC.

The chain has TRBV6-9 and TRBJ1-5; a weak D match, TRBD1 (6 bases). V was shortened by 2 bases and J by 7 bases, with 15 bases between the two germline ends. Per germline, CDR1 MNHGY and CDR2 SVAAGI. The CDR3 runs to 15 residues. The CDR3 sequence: CASSYPVSGEQPQHF. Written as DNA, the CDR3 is TGTGCCAGCAGTTATCCCGTTTCAGGGGAACAGCCCCAGCATTTT.

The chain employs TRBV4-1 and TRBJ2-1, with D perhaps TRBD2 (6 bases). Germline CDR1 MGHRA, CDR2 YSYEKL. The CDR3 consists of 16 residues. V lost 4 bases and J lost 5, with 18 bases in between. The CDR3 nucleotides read TGCGCCAGCAGCCGGAAGGGCAGCGGGCCTAACAATGAGCAGTTCTTC. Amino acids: CASSRKGSGPNNEQFF.

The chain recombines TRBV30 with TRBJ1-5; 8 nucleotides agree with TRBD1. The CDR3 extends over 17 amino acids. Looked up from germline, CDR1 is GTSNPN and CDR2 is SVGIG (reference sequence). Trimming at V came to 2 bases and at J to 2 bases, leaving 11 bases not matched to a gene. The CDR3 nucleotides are TGTGCCTGGAGTTCGGCCAGGGGGCAAGACGGCAATCAGCCCCAGCATTTT. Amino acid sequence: CAWSSARGQDGNQPQHF.